The rows below give T cell receptor beta chains drawn from one sample of a study of blood T cell repertoires in COVID-19. Produced via immunoSEQ multiplex PCR; TCRdb's table is partial and in-frame only. The sample consists of a few hundred thousand clones, 88% of them appearing once. Sequencing used PBMCs or T cells enriched from blood (not recorded which). The source is a man in his thirties or forties who had recovered from COVID-19. CDR3s include the opening cysteine and the closing phenylalanine or tryptophan. A D gene is named only where the DNA matches it firmly. Part of the rows lack a size; the others show once, few, many or a class for expanded clones.

clone size	J gene	V gene	D gene	CDR3 protein	CDR3 DNA
NA	TRBJ2-2	TRBV24-1	TRBD2	CATSDEGLATNTGELFF	TGTGCCACCAGTGATGAAGGACTAGCGACCAACACCGGGGAGCTGTTTTTT
NA	TRBJ1-5	TRBV15	NA	CATSPYPGEYQPQHF	TGTGCCACCAGTCCCTATCCGGGGGAATATCAGCCCCAGCATTTT
few	TRBJ1-1	TRBV7-8	NA	CASSWVPAVTEAFF	TGTGCCAGCAGCTGGGTCCCGGCGGTCACTGAAGCTTTCTTT
NA	TRBJ2-1	TRBV27	NA	CASRSYRESSYNEQFF	TGTGCCAGCAGAAGTTACAGGGAAAGCTCCTACAATGAGCAGTTCTTC
NA	TRBJ1-6	TRBV30	TRBD1	CAWSSPGQENSPLHF	TGTGCCTGGAGTTCCCCGGGACAGGAAAATTCACCCCTCCACTTT
NA	TRBJ2-1	TRBV5-1	NA	CASSFQGFDNEQFF	TGCGCCAGCAGCTTTCAGGGGTTCGACAATGAGCAGTTCTTC
NA	TRBJ1-2	TRBV5-4	NA	CASSLAGRVEYGYTF	TGTGCCAGCAGCTTGGCGGGCAGGGTGGAGTATGGCTACACCTTC
NA	TRBJ1-5	TRBV3-1/TRBV3-2	NA	CASSQGEFQPQHF	TGTGCCAGCAGCCAAGGAGAATTCCAGCCCCAGCATTTT
NA	TRBJ1-5	TRBV19	NA	CASRGGQGGNQPQHF	TGTGCCAGTAGGGGGGGGCAGGGAGGCAATCAGCCCCAGCATTTT
once	TRBJ2-3	TRBV29-1	NA	CSHRETTSTDTQYF	TGCAGCCACAGGGAAACCACTAGCACAGATACGCAGTATTTT
once	TRBJ2-1	TRBV7-2	NA	CASSLSGLNEQFF	TGTGCCAGCAGCTTAAGCGGCCTCAATGAGCAGTTCTTC
NA	TRBJ2-1	TRBV19	TRBD2	CASSIASGDYNEQFF	TGTGCCAGTAGTATAGCTAGCGGGGACTACAATGAGCAGTTCTTC
NA	TRBJ2-5	TRBV7-2	TRBD1	CASSFRGQNNRETQYF	TGTGCCAGCAGCTTTAGGGGGCAAAATAATAGGGAGACCCAGTACTTC
NA	TRBJ2-7	TRBV25-1	TRBD1	CASSPRDRGYEQYF	TGTGCCAGCAGTCCTCGGGACAGGGGCTACGAGCAGTACTTC
NA	TRBJ2-7	TRBV3-1/TRBV3-2	NA	CASSQVGGMGEQYF	TGTGCCAGCAGCCAAGTGGGCGGGATGGGCGAGCAGTACTTC
NA	TRBJ1-2	TRBV10-3	TRBD1	CAISFPGQGDGYTF	TGTGCCATCAGTTTCCCGGGACAGGGGGATGGCTACACCTTC
NA	TRBJ2-7	TRBV28	NA	CASSLGDKHEQYF	TGTGCCAGCAGTTTAGGTGACAAACACGAGCAGTACTTC
once	TRBJ1-2	TRBV28	NA	CASSLSGGYTF	TGTGCCAGCAGTTTATCGGGTGGCTACACCTTC
NA	TRBJ2-5	TRBV7-2	TRBD2	CASSPLTSRQETQYF	TGTGCCAGCAGCCCACTGACTAGCCGCCAAGAGACCCAGTACTTC
few	TRBJ1-4	TRBV5-1	NA	CASSSGRGEKLFF	TGCGCCAGCAGCTCAGGGCGGGGTGAAAAACTGTTTTTT
NA	TRBJ2-6	TRBV11-2	NA	CASSLVLASGANVLTF	TGTGCCAGCAGCTTAGTGCTAGCATCTGGGGCCAACGTCCTGACTTTC
NA	TRBJ1-2	TRBV7-9	TRBD1	CASSLLGGGGGYTF	TGTGCCAGCAGCCTCCTTGGAGGGGGCGGTGGCTACACCTTC
NA	TRBJ2-1	TRBV19	TRBD1	CASSRRQGVANEQFF	TGTGCCAGTAGTCGACGACAGGGGGTTGCCAATGAGCAGTTCTTC